The source of this T cell receptor (beta chain) is a study of metastatic and nonmetastatic thyroid tumors. Study conclusions and caveats: In blood and tumor, TCR beta diversity was reportedly significantly higher in malignant thyroid tumors than in benign nodules.

MiXCR reprocessed the PCR reads for TCRdb. The sample holds roughly 72,000 clones, 18% seen once. Treatment of any kind had been given to no patient before thyroid surgery. This CDR3 is 13 amino acids long. Germline CDR1 and CDR2: MNHEY and SMNVEV (reference sequence). V was pared by 8 bases and J by 1 base, with 8 bases between. This clone is medium-sized (0.01 to 0.1%) in the sample. The target antigen is unknown. The rearrangement uses TRBV27 and TRBJ2-2; D gene unclear. The TCR sequence derives from a female donor with papillary thyroid cancer or a benign thyroid nodule (not recorded which). Some clones in this sample may be carry-over from other donors' samples. The sequenced sample was blood. CDR3 bases: TGTGCCAGCGAAAATGGGAACACCGGGGAGCTGTTTTTT. This encodes CASENGNTGELFF.